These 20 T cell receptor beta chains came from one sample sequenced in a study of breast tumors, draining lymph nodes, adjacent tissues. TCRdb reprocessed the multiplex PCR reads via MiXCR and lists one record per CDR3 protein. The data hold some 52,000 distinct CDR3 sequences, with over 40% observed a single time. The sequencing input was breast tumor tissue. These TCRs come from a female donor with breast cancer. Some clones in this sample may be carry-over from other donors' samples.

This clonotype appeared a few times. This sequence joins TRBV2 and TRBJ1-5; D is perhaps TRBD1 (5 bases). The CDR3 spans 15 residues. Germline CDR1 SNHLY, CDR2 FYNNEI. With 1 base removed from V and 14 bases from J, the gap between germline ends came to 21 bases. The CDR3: CASSEGGGKGPYEHF. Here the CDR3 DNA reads TGTGCCAGCAGTGAAGGGGGCGGGAAGGGGCCCTACGAGCATTTT.

The chain's CDR3 is CASSGAGSYEQYF. In nucleotides, the CDR3 is TGTGCCAGCAGTGGGGCAGGGTCCTACGAGCAGTATTTT. The gene calls are TRBV11-2 and TRBJ2-3; the D gene is possibly TRBD1 (5 bases). V gave up 6 bases and J gave up 11 bases, with 18 bases separating them. This CDR3 is built from 13 residues. Per the germline V gene, CDR1 is SGHAT and CDR2 is FQNNGV.

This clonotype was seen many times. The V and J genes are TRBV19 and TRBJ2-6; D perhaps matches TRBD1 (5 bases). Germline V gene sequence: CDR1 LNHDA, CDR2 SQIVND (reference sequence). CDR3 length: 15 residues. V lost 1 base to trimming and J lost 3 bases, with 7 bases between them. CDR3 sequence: CASSIVQGGANVLTF. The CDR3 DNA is TGTGCCAGTAGTATAGTCCAGGGTGGGGCCAACGTCCTGACTTTC.

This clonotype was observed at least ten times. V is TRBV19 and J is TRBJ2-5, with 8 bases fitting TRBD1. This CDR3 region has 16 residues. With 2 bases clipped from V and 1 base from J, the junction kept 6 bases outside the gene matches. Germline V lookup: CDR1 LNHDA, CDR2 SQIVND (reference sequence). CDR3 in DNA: TGTGCCAGTAGTATACAGGGGGCTTCGGTCCAAGAGACCCAGTACTTC. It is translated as CASSIQGASVQETQYF.

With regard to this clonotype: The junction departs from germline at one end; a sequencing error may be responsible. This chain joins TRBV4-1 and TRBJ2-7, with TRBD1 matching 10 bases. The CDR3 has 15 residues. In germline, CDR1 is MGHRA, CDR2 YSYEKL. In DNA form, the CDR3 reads TGTGCCAGCAGCTTAGCCGCCGGGACAGGGGTTGAGCAGTACTTC. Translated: CASSLAAGTGVEQYF.

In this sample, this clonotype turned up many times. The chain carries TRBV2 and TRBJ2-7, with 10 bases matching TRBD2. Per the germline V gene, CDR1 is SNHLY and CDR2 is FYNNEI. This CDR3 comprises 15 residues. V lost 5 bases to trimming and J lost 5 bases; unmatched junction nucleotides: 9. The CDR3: CASSSSGRAIDEQYF. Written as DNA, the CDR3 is TGTGCCAGCAGTAGCAGCGGGAGGGCCATAGACGAGCAGTACTTC. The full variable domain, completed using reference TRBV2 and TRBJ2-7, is EPEVTQTPSHQVTQMGQEVILRCVPISNHLYFYWYRQILGQKVEFLVSFYNNEISEKSEIFDDQFSVERPDGSNFTLKIRSTKLEDSAMYFCASSSSGRAIDEQYFGPGTRLTVT.

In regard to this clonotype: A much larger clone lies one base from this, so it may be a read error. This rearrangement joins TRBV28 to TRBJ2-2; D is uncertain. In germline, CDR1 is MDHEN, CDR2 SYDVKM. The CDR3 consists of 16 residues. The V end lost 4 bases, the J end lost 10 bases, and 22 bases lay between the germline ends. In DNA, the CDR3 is TGTGCCAGCAGTTCGCCCTCGGTCAATGTCGCCGAGGAGCTGTTTTTT. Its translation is CASSSPSVNVAEELFF.

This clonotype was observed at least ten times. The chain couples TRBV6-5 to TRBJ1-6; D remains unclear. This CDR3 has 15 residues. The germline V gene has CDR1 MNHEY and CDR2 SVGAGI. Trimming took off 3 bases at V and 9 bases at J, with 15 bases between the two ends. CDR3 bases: TGTGCCAGCAGTTATCGAAATCTCGAGAGTTCACCCCTCCACTTT. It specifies CASSYRNLESSPLHF.

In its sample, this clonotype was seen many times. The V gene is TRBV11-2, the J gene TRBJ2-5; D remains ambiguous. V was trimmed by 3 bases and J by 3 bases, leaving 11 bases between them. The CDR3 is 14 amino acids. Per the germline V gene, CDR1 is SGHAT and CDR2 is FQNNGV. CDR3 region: CASSFNRMKETQYF. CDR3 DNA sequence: TGTGCCAGCAGCTTTAACAGAATGAAAGAGACCCAGTACTTC.

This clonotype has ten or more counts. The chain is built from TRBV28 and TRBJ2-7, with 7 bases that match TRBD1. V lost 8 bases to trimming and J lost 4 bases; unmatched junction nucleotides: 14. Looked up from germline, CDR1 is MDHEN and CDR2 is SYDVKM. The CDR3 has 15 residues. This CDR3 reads CASAYRGRGFYEQYF. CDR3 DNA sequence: TGTGCCAGCGCCTACAGGGGAAGAGGGTTTTACGAGCAGTACTTC.

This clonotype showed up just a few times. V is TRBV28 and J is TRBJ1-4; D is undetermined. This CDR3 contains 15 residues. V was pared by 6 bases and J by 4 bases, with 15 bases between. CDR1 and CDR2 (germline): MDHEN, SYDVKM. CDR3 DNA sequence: TGTGCCAGCAGATACCGGACGGCTTATAATGAAAAACTGTTTTTT. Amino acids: CASRYRTAYNEKLFF.

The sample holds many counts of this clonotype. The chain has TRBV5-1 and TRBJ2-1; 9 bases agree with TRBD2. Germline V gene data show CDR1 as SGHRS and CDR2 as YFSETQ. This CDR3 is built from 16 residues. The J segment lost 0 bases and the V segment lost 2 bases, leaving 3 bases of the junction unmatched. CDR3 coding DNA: TGCGCCAGCAGCTTCGGGACTAGCAGCTCCTACAATGAGCAGTTCTTC. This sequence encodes CASSFGTSSSYNEQFF.

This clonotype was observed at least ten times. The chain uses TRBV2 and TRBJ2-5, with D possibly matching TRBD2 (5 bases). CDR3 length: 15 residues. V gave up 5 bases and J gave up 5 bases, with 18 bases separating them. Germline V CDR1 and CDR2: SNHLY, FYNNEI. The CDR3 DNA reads TGTGCCAGCAGTCGACTAACACCACTGGATGAGACCCAGTACTTC. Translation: CASSRLTPLDETQYF.

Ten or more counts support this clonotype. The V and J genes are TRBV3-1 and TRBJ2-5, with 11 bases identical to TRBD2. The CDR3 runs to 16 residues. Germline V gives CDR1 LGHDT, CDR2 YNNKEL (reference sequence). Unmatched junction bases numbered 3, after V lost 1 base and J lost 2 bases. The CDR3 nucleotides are TGTGCCAGCAGCCAAGGACTAGCGGGGATTCAAGAGACCCAGTACTTC. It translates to CASSQGLAGIQETQYF.

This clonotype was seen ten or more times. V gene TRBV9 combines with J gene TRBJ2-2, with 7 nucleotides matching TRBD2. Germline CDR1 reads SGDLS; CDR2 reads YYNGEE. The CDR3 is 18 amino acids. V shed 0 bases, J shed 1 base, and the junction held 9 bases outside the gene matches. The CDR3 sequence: CASSVASGRALNTGELFF. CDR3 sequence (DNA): TGTGCCAGCAGCGTAGCCAGTGGGAGGGCCCTGAACACCGGGGAGCTGTTTTTT. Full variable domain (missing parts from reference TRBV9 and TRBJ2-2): DSGVTQTPKHLITATGQRVTLRCSPRSGDLSVYWYQQSLDQGLQFLIQYYNGEERAKGNILERFSAQQFPDLHSELNLSSLELGDSALYFCASSVASGRALNTGELFFGEGSRLTVL.

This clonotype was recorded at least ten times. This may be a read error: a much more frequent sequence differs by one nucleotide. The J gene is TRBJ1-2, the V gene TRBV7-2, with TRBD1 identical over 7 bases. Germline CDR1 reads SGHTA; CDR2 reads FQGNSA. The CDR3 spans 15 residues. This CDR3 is CASSLSPGQQYGYPF. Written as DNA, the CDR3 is TGTGCCAGCAGCCTCTCACCGGGACAGCAGTATGGCTACCCCTTC.

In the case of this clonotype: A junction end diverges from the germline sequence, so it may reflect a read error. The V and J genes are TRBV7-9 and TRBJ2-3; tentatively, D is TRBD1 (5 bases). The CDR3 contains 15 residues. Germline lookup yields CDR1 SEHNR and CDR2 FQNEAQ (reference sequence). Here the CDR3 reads CASSLPQGGTDTQYF. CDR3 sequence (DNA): TGTGCCAGCAGCTTACCGCAGGGTGGCACGGATACGCAGTATTTT.

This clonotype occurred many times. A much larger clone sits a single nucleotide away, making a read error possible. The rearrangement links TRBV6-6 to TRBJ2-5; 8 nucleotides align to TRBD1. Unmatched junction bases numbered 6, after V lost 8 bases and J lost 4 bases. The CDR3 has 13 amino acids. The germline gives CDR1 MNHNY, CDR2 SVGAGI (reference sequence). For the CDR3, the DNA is TGTGCCAGCGGTCGCGGGACAGGAGAGACCCAGTACTTC. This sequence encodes CASGRGTGETQYF.

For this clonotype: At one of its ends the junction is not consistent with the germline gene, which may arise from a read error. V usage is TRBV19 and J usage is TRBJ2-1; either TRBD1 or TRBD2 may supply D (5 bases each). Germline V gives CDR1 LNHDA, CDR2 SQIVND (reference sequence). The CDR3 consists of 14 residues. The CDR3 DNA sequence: TGCGCCAATAGTATAGATCGTGGGGGCAATGAGCAGTTCTTC. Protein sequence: CANSIDRGGNEQFF. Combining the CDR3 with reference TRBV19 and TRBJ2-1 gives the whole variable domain DGGITQSPKYLFRKEGQNVTLSCEQNLNHDAMYWYRQDPGQGLRLIYYSQIVNDFQKGDIAEGYSVSREKKESFPLTVTSAQKNPTAFYLCANSIDRGGNEQFFGPGTRLTVL.

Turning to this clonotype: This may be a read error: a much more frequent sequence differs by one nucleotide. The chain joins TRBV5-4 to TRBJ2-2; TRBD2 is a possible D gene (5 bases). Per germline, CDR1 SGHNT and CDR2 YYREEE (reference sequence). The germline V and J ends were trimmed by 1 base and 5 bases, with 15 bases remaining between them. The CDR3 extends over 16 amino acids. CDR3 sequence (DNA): TGTGCCAGCAGCTTGATGAGGGCGCGCGATACCGGGGAGCTGTTTTTT. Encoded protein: CASSLMRARDTGELFF.